This entry lists 24 T cell receptor beta chains sequenced from one sample in a study of blood T cell repertoires in COVID-19. The method was immunoSEQ multiplex PCR; TCRdb's version includes in-frame clones alone and lacks a portion of them. The sample includes around 65,000 clones, about 81% of them seen just once. Material for sequencing was peripheral blood. The receptors here all came from a man at least 80 years old with acute or convalescent COVID-19.

The rearrangement uses TRBV11-2 and TRBJ2-5; no clear D. With 1 base removed from V and 4 bases from J, the gap between germline ends came to 4 bases. The CDR3 has 12 residues. Germline V gene lookup returns CDR1 SGHAT and CDR2 FQNNGV. The CDR3 is CASSLARETQYF. CDR3 nucleotide sequence: TGTGCCAGCAGCTTAGCTAGAGAGACCCAGTACTTC.

In this sample, this clone turned up a few times. The chain links TRBV28 to TRBJ2-2; D remains unclear. The CDR3 has 15 residues. CDR1 and CDR2 (germline): MDHEN, SYDVKM. The germline V and J ends were trimmed by 5 bases and 0 bases, with 10 bases remaining between them. CDR3 bases: TGTGCCAGCAGTAGACATATCGCGAACACCGGGGAGCTGTTTTTT. Its protein is CASSRHIANTGELFF.

The rearrangement links TRBV7-9 to TRBJ1-2; maybe TRBD1 (6 bases). V shed 2 bases and J shed 0 bases, with 10 bases lying between them. The length of the CDR3 is 15 residues. In germline, CDR1 is SEHNR, CDR2 FQNEAQ (reference sequence). CDR3: CASSLLTGTNYGYTF. The CDR3 region has the DNA TGTGCCAGCAGCTTACTTACAGGGACTAACTATGGCTACACCTTC.

V is TRBV5-4 and J is TRBJ2-3; 8 bases line up with TRBD2. Trimming took 2 bases from V and 2 from J; bases not matched to a gene: 4. The germline gives CDR1 SGHNT, CDR2 YYREEE (reference sequence). The CDR3 spans 15 residues. CDR3 sequence reads: CASSLSGGDTDTQYF. The CDR3 coding sequence is TGTGCCAGCAGCTTATCCGGGGGGGACACAGATACGCAGTATTTT.

This clone was seen once. The rearrangement uses TRBV7-6 and TRBJ1-1; D not resolved. Germline CDR1 and CDR2: SGHVS and FNYEAQ. V was shortened by 6 bases and J by 7 bases, with 18 bases between the two germline ends. The CDR3 loop spans 14 amino acids. The CDR3 protein is CASRTLRGKGEAFF. CDR3 in DNA: TGTGCCAGCAGGACCCTAAGAGGGAAAGGTGAAGCTTTCTTT.

V is TRBV7-2 and J is TRBJ2-7; the D is unclear. Trimming removed 2 bases from V and 5 bases from J, with 13 bases in between. Germline values: CDR1 SGHTA, CDR2 FQGNSA. There are 14 residues in the CDR3. CDR3 in DNA: TGTGCCAGCAGCTTAATTTTAGAGGTAGACGAGCAGTACTTC. Translated, it gives CASSLILEVDEQYF.

V is TRBV4-1 and J is TRBJ2-2, with 8 bases lining up with TRBD2. J lost 0 bases, V lost 2 bases, and 2 bases had no gene match. CDR1 is MGHRA, CDR2 YSYEKL, per germline. The CDR3 loop spans 16 amino acids. For the CDR3, the DNA is TGCGCCAGCAGCCAAAGCGGGGGTGCGAACACCGGGGAGCTGTTTTTT. It translates to CASSQSGGANTGELFF.

The chain combines TRBV7-8 with TRBJ1-2; D is possibly TRBD1 (6 bases). Germline assignment: CDR1 SGHVS and CDR2 FQNEAQ. The CDR3 totals 15 residues. The V gene lost 3 bases and the J gene lost 4 bases, with 15 bases spanning the gap. The CDR3, as DNA: TGTGCCAGCAGCTTGGGGGGGGCAGCAAGCTATGGCTACACCTTC. Translating gives CASSLGGAASYGYTF.

In its sample, this clone was seen once. The chain links TRBV2 to TRBJ1-4; possible D gene TRBD1, 5 bases. Trimming shortened V by 10 bases and J by 5 bases, and 14 bases separated the two germline ends. From germline, CDR1 is SNHLY and CDR2 FYNNEI. The CDR3 has 13 residues. In nucleotides, the CDR3 is TGTGCCATGCACCGGGACTTAAATGAAAAACTGTTTTTT. Encoded protein: CAMHRDLNEKLFF. Looking up the rest from reference TRBV2 and TRBJ1-4 gives the full variable domain: EPEVTQTPSHQVTQMGQEVILRCVPISNHLYFYWYRQILGQKVEFLVSFYNNEISEKSEIFDDQFSVERPDGSNFTLKIRSTKLEDSAMYFCAMHRDLNEKLFFGSGTQLSVL.

The chain recombines TRBV11-3 with TRBJ2-7; D is unresolved. The CDR3 is 13 amino acids. Trimming pared 6 bases from V and 3 bases from J, leaving 12 bases between. Germline V gene data show CDR1 as SGHNT and CDR2 as YENEEA. DNA for the CDR3: TGTGCCAGCAGACTAACTATAGGCTACGAGCAGTACTTC. It is translated as CASRLTIGYEQYF.

The rearrangement joins TRBV7-2 to TRBJ2-1; TRBD2 agrees at 11 bases. V shed 6 bases and J 7 bases; nucleotides not matched to a gene: 5. This CDR3 comprises 14 residues. From germline, CDR1 is SGHTA and CDR2 FQGNSA. The CDR3 DNA is TGTGCCAGCAGAATACTAGCGGGAGTGAATGAGCAGTTCTTC. This encodes CASRILAGVNEQFF.

The chain combines TRBV10-3 with TRBJ1-2; 8 nucleotides agree with TRBD1. Per germline, CDR1 ENHRY and CDR2 SYGVKD. CDR3 size: 15 residues. The V and J ends lost 3 bases and 4 bases, in that order; junction bases with no gene match: 7. This chain's CDR3 is CAISDGDRRAYGYTF. The CDR3 region has the DNA TGTGCCATCAGTGACGGGGACAGGAGGGCCTATGGCTACACCTTC.

The chain is built from TRBV18 and TRBJ1-1; no definite D call. CDR3 length: 13 residues. The V and J ends lost 6 bases and 2 bases respectively, with 10 bases between them. The germline V gene encodes CDR1 KGHSH and CDR2 LQKENI. CDR3 coding DNA: TGTGCCAGCTCCCCCCGGGGAAACACTGAAGCTTTCTTT. Protein sequence: CASSPRGNTEAFF.

V gene TRBV24-1 combines with J gene TRBJ2-1, with TRBD2 matching 9 bases. The CDR3 contains 16 residues. Germline V gene sequence: CDR1 KGHDR, CDR2 SFDVKD. V shed 4 bases and J 8 bases; nucleotides not matched to a gene: 11. The CDR3 nucleotides read TGTGCCACCAGTGACGCCGAAGCGGGAGGCCGCCATGAGCAGTTCTTC. This encodes CATSDAEAGGRHEQFF.

The chain uses TRBV7-2 and TRBJ2-3; TRBD2 matches 9 bases. This CDR3 region has 15 residues. J lost 6 bases, V lost 2 bases, and 6 bases had no gene match. Per germline, CDR1 SGHTA and CDR2 FQGNSA. The chain's CDR3 is CASSLLSGGWDTQYF. The CDR3 nucleotides are TGTGCCAGCAGCTTACTAAGCGGGGGGTGGGATACGCAGTATTTT.

CDR3 nucleotide sequence: TGTGCCAGCAGCCAAAGTCAGGCACAAATTGGGGCCAACGTCCTGACTTTC. It translates to CASSQSQAQIGANVLTF. The chain links TRBV4-2 to TRBJ2-6, with unresolved D. Germline V gives CDR1 LGHNA, CDR2 YNFKEQ. The germline V and J ends were trimmed by 2 bases and 3 bases, with 14 bases remaining between them. The CDR3 has 17 residues.

Comment on this clone: One end of the junction does not line up with germline, which may come from a read error. This chain joins TRBV7-2 and TRBJ2-7, with 8 bases fitting TRBD2. Germline V gene lookup returns CDR1 SGHTA and CDR2 FQGNSA. The CDR3 contains 14 residues. CDR3 sequence reads: CASSPRGGGRSLHF. The CDR3 DNA reads TGTGCCAGCAGCCCGAGGGGCGGGGGGCGGTCTCTACACTTC.

The rearrangement joins TRBV19 to TRBJ2-1; the D is unclear. This CDR3 region has 16 residues. V was trimmed by 1 base and J by 7 bases, leaving 17 bases between them. The germline CDR1 and CDR2 sequences are LNHDA and SQIVND (reference sequence). CDR3: CASSIGWQERKNEQFF. The CDR3 DNA reads TGTGCCAGTAGTATAGGCTGGCAGGAAAGGAAGAATGAGCAGTTCTTC.

The chain joins TRBV5-1 to TRBJ2-1; possible D gene TRBD1, 7 bases. V was clipped by 3 bases and J by 3 bases, with 22 bases between them. The CDR3 has 18 amino acids. CDR1 is SGHRS and CDR2 is YFSETQ in the germline V gene. The CDR3 sequence: CASSSLGEAGQIYNEQFF. The DNA of the CDR3 is TGCGCCAGCAGCTCCTTAGGGGAGGCGGGACAGATCTACAATGAGCAGTTCTTC.

The gene calls are TRBV30 and TRBJ1-6, with 7 bases fitting TRBD1. Germline-derived CDR1 and CDR2 are GTSNPN and SVGIG (reference sequence). V shed 4 bases and J 7 bases; nucleotides not matched to a gene: 4. CDR3 size: 13 residues. CDR3 protein: CAWTGGTNSPLHF. The CDR3 nucleotides read TGTGCCTGGACAGGGGGAACGAATTCACCCCTCCACTTT.

The table lists this clone with a count of one. The gene calls are TRBV24-1 and TRBJ2-5, with TRBD2 matching 14 bases. This CDR3 is built from 16 residues. J was trimmed by 5 bases and V by 3 bases; bases with no gene match: 4. Germline V gene lookup returns CDR1 KGHDR and CDR2 SFDVKD. In DNA form, the CDR3 reads TGTGCCACCAGTGATGCGACTAGCGGGGGGGGTGAGACCCAGTACTTC. It specifies CATSDATSGGGETQYF.

The gene calls are TRBV6-5 and TRBJ1-2, with 10 bases aligning to TRBD1. Per the germline V gene, CDR1 is MNHEY and CDR2 is SVGAGI. The CDR3 length is 13 residues. The V gene end was trimmed by 5 bases and the J gene end by 7 bases; junction bases not matched to a gene: 4. The CDR3 DNA sequence: TGTGCCAGCAGTCCGGGGACAGGGGTTGGCTACACCTTC. As protein: CASSPGTGVGYTF.

The chain carries TRBV6-5 and TRBJ2-7, with 7 nucleotides matching TRBD2. In germline, CDR1 is MNHEY, CDR2 SVGAGI. The CDR3 runs to 15 residues. The ends lost 0 bases at V and 2 bases at J; junction bases unmatched: 4. The CDR3 spells CASSYSSGAPYEQYF. CDR3 DNA sequence: TGTGCCAGCAGTTACTCGAGCGGGGCCCCCTACGAGCAGTACTTC.

CDR3 in amino acids: CASNRGSSGQPQHF. The DNA for the CDR3 is TGTGCCAGTAATCGGGGGAGCTCAGGACAGCCCCAGCATTTT. The chain is built from TRBV19 and TRBJ1-5, with D maybe TRBD1 (5 bases). Germline V CDR1 and CDR2: LNHDA, SQIVND (reference sequence). The CDR3 has 14 residues. Trimming stripped 7 bases from V and 7 bases from J, with 17 bases between.